The entry below describes one TCR beta chain. Its target antigen remains unknown. Qualities for individual bases were not recorded, and no much larger clone is one base off. Collaborating institutions collected whole blood in K2EDTA tubes following their own protocols. For TCRbeta analysis, collaborators shipped samples in one of three forms: frozen whole blood, isolated PBMCs, or DNA extracted from either of those sample types. The record originates from a study of blood T cell repertoires in COVID-19 (dated by TCRdb to about 2020). Some background on the complete study: Samples covering the acute and convalescent phases of COVID-19 were provided by collaborators in the United States, Italy and Spain. The material from the prospective study consisted of cDNA or gDNA derived from T cells, B-cell-depleted T cells, or PBMCs. The dataset comprised deeply sampled blood TCRbeta repertoires from subjects exposed to, actively infected with, or recovered from COVID-19. The repertoires were released in a freely available public database meant as a resource for research on the immune response to SARS-CoV-2. The samples were drawn from two sources: the first 160 participants of the ongoing ImmuneRACE study, and fewer than 1,500 subjects contributed by 6 global collaborators. A de-identified subject ID, COVID-19 status, age in years and sex were almost always included in the sample metadata. Where HLA class I and class II types were available, the types were taken from metadata supplied by the sample provider, not from assay-based typing. General conclusions and limits of the study: How much clinical and demographic metadata was included differed by source and by participant, and the metadata was provided uncurated.

TCRbeta CDR3 regions were amplified from genomic DNA using the immunoSEQ Assay, a bias-controlled multiplex PCR. The study's own analysis went as follows. Nucleated cell counts per sample were estimated from amplification of reference gene primers within the assay. Sequence reads were collapsed and filtered to measure the absolute abundance of every unique TCRbeta CDR3 rearrangement. For each sample, productive Simpson clonality was calculated by taking the square root of Simpson's diversity index across productive rearrangements. Here the immuneACCESS table is served through TCRdb, limited to in-frame sequences with V and J called. Missing clones are a known gap in these copies; in checked studies unresolved V genes cover under half, and the rest lacks a known reason. The DNA was the basis for D and trimming; V, J and clone size are from that table. The sample data list about 82,000 clones, and over 80% of these were observed just once. Of the sample, under 20% is held by the ten largest clones.

The germline V and J ends show losses of 6 bases and 5 bases respectively, and no gene match explains 8 bases of the junction. Including the terminal cysteine and phenylalanine, the CDR3 comprises 15 residues. Only CDR3 DNA is held: 45 bases, read in frame from base 1. The germline V gene yields SGHRS for CDR1 and YFSETQ for CDR2. The source is a man aged 80 or over with active or convalescent COVID-19. The sample comprised peripheral blood. The sequence links TRBV5-1 to TRBJ2-1; 10 middle bases align to TRBD2. The nucleotide sequence is given as TGCGCCAGCATTGCGGTAGCGGGAGGACACAATGAGCAGTTCTTC. It translates to CASIAVAGGHNEQFF.